The 13 T cell receptor beta chains below were found in one sample sequenced in a study of long-term antiretroviral therapy in people with HIV. They ran version v3.0 of the immunoSEQ assay at survey level. TCRdb's table, derived via immunoSEQ multiplex PCR, lists solely in-frame clones and lacks some. The top ten clones hold about 3.7% of a sample with 21,000 or so clones, approximately 90% of them seen once. This sample comprised unsorted PBMCs, obtained 2.3 years after starting antiretroviral therapy. The source is a man aged 55 to 70 with HIV.

J is TRBJ2-3 and V is TRBV6-1; D is possibly TRBD2 (6 bases). The CDR3 contains 13 residues. CDR1 and CDR2 from the germline V gene are MNHNS and SASEGT. The CDR3 region is CATLRGLIDTQYF. The CDR3, as DNA: TGTGCGACCCTCCGAGGACTAATCGATACGCAGTATTTT.

The rearrangement uses TRBV4-3 and TRBJ1-2; 8 nucleotides agree with TRBD1. This CDR3 contains 15 residues. V gave up 3 bases and J gave up 3 bases; unmatched junction bases: 6. Germline V CDR1 and CDR2: LGHNA, YSLEER. The CDR3 region is CASSQAPTGDYGYTF. CDR3 sequence (DNA): TGCGCCAGCAGCCAGGCTCCGACAGGGGACTATGGCTACACCTTC.

The chain joins TRBV5-4 to TRBJ1-5, with 7 nucleotides matching TRBD1. The CDR3 spans 16 residues. Trimming took 3 bases from V and 4 from J; bases not matched to a gene: 10. From germline, CDR1 is SGHNT and CDR2 YYREEE (reference sequence). In DNA form, the CDR3 reads TGTGCCAGCAGCTATCCAGGACAGGTGGAAAATCAGCCCCAGCATTTT. This gives the protein CASSYPGQVENQPQHF. The full variable domain, its missing parts supplied by reference TRBV5-4 and TRBJ1-5, is ETGVTQSPTHLIKTRGQQVTLRCSSQSGHNTVSWYQQALGQGPQFIFQYYREEENGRGNFPPRFSGLQFPNYSSELNVNALELDDSALYLCASSYPGQVENQPQHFGDGTRLSIL.

This clone was seen a handful of times. The chain is built from TRBV10-2 and TRBJ1-5, with no clear D. Trimming took 7 bases from V and 0 from J, leaving 10 bases between them. CDR3 length: 14 amino acids. The germline CDR1 and CDR2 sequences are WSHSY and SAAADI. This CDR3 reads CASKETFSNQPQHF. DNA of the CDR3: TGCGCCAGCAAGGAGACCTTTAGCAATCAGCCCCAGCATTTT.

The chain couples TRBV27 to TRBJ2-7; TRBD2 aligns across 13 bases. The V segment lost 3 bases and the J segment 3 bases; nucleotides outside the gene matches: 2. Germline CDR1 and CDR2: MNHEY and SMNVEV (reference sequence). CDR3 length: 15 amino acids. The CDR3 region is CASSLGLAGYYEQYF. CDR3 sequence (DNA): TGTGCCAGCAGTTTGGGACTAGCGGGATACTACGAGCAGTACTTC.

V is TRBV7-8 and J is TRBJ1-1; D may be TRBD1 (5 bases). The CDR3 loop spans 15 amino acids. Germline V gene lookup returns CDR1 SGHVS and CDR2 FQNEAQ. The V gene lost 1 base and the J gene lost 3 bases, with 12 bases spanning the gap. The CDR3 region is CASSLGPGGYTEAFF. The CDR3 DNA reads TGTGCCAGCAGCTTAGGGCCCGGGGGGTACACTGAAGCTTTCTTT.

This chain connects TRBV29-1 to TRBJ2-2, with D possibly called TRBD1 or TRBD2 (5 bases each). V was cut by 5 bases and J by 4 bases, with 14 bases left in between. CDR3 length: 14 amino acids. Germline CDR1 and CDR2: SQVTM and ANQGSEA. The CDR3 is CSVIEGSGTGELFF. The CDR3 nucleotides are TGCAGCGTTATTGAGGGGTCGGGCACCGGGGAGCTGTTTTTT.

The DNA of the CDR3 is TGCGCCAGCAGTGAAGGGTACACCGGGGAGCTGTTTTTT. It is translated as CASSEGYTGELFF. The chain combines TRBV10-1 with TRBJ2-2; no clear D gene. The CDR3 loop spans 13 amino acids. In germline, CDR1 is WNHNN, CDR2 SYGVQD (reference sequence). V was pared by 3 bases and J by 3 bases, with 5 bases between.

The chain recombines TRBV5-1 with TRBJ2-5; D might be TRBD1 (6 bases). Germline assignment: CDR1 SGHRS and CDR2 YFSETQ. This CDR3 region has 14 residues. V dropped 4 bases and J dropped 2 bases, with 12 bases sitting between them. DNA of the CDR3: TGCGCCAGCAGCATGGACAGTGCTCAAGAGACCCAGTACTTC. It encodes CASSMDSAQETQYF.

The chain couples TRBV7-3 to TRBJ1-1, with 7 bases fitting TRBD1. The CDR3 has 14 amino acids. Germline CDR1 reads SGHTA; CDR2 reads FQGTGA. The ends lost 0 bases at V and 2 bases at J; junction bases unmatched: 0. As DNA, the CDR3 is TGTGCCAGCAGCTTAACAGGGGGCAACACTGAAGCTTTCTTT. This gives the protein CASSLTGGNTEAFF. The full variable domain, rest sourced from reference TRBV7-3 and TRBJ1-1, is GAGVSQTPSNKVTEKGKYVELRCDPISGHTALYWYRQSLGQGPEFLIYFQGTGAADDSGLPNDRFFAVRPEGSVSTLKIQRTERGDSAVYLCASSLTGGNTEAFFGQGTRLTVV.

The chain couples TRBV19 to TRBJ2-7, with 7 bases fitting TRBD1. Per the germline V gene, CDR1 is LNHDA and CDR2 is SQIVND (reference sequence). The CDR3 spans 14 residues. The V gene end was trimmed by 5 bases and the J gene end by 6 bases; junction bases not matched to a gene: 10. The CDR3 coding sequence is TGTGCCAGTAGTCCCGCGACAGGGTTCGGCGAGCAGTACTTC. Encoded protein: CASSPATGFGEQYF.

This chain joins TRBV10-2 and TRBJ2-7; TRBD2 agrees at 7 bases. CDR1 is WSHSY and CDR2 is SAAADI in the germline V gene. J gave up 4 bases and V 4 bases, and 7 bases lay outside the gene matches. The CDR3 extends over 14 amino acids. CDR3 protein: CASSVTSISYEQYF. The CDR3 region has the DNA TGCGCCAGCAGTGTGACTAGCATTTCTTACGAGCAGTACTTC.

This chain links TRBV7-9 with TRBJ2-1; tentatively, D is TRBD2 (5 bases). Germline CDR1 and CDR2: SEHNR and FQNEAQ (reference sequence). V was shortened by 1 base and J by 7 bases, with 8 bases between the two germline ends. The CDR3 consists of 13 residues. This CDR3 is CASSLVPGNEQFF. The CDR3, as DNA: TGTGCCAGCAGCTTAGTCCCGGGGAATGAGCAGTTCTTC.